This T cell receptor (beta chain) was observed in a study of identical twins. TCRdb fed the 5' RACE reads into MiXCR, producing one record per CDR3 protein. The repertoire has fewer than 650,000 distinct CDR3 sequences, 9.5% to 10% of them found once; the top ten carry roughly 3%. Regarding this clonotype: Its antigen is not known.

Broader study findings: Memory repertoires showed no such pattern, whereas abundant cord blood beta clonotypes carried fewer insertions. A cross-sectional statistical analysis, not follow-up of the same donors, supported the conclusions. Modelling approaches yielded underestimates of out-of-frame TCR alpha sharing between monozygotic twins.

The V segment lost 6 bases and the J segment 5 bases; nucleotides outside the gene matches: 16. Germline lookup yields CDR1 DFQATT and CDR2 SNEGSKA (reference sequence). The CDR3 is 17 amino acids. This sample was shared with a second study, whose subject was yellow fever vaccine responses in identical twins.

The chain links TRBV20-1 to TRBJ2-3; 11 positions match TRBD2. Sequencing was done on a sample of PBMCs. This sequence was found in a young woman in good health. For the CDR3, the DNA is TGCAGTGCCAACCGACATGGGGCTAGCGGGGGGATAGATACGCAGTATTTT. This gives the protein CSANRHGASGGIDTQYF.